Below, one T cell receptor beta chain is given with its context. Its matching antigen is unknown. The sample belongs to a study of blood T cell dynamics during melanoma immunotherapy. Study-wide points: Immune-effector CD8+ cells best matched cell-free DNA CDR3 sequences and were most clonal.

V shed 2 bases and J shed 4 bases, with 8 bases lying between them. CDR3 length: 13 residues. Germline-derived CDR1 and CDR2 are SGHTA and FQGNSA. Repertoires were generated with immunoSEQ multiplex PCR, while TCRdb's copy carries only in-frame clones and drops some. The table records about 4,700 clones, roughly 96% of them present only once. The time point: pre-treatment baseline. The V call is TRBV7-2, the J call TRBJ1-2, with a possible D match to TRBD1 (6 bases). The receptor's source is a human donor with melanoma. The sample was effector memory CD8+ T cells from blood, taken from a patient treated with checkpoint blockade. The CDR3 is CASSLPTGYGYTF. CDR3 nucleotides: TGTGCCAGCAGCTTACCGACAGGCTATGGCTACACCTTC. Combining the CDR3 with reference TRBV7-2 and TRBJ1-2 gives the whole variable domain GAGVSQSPSNKVTEKGKDVELRCDPISGHTALYWYRQSLGQGLEFLIYFQGNSAPDKSGLPSDRFSAERTGGSVSTLTIQRTQQEDSAVYLCASSLPTGYGYTFGSGTRLTVV.